The sequence of this T cell receptor (beta chain) was determined in a study of molecular identifiers for immune sequencing clone quantification. Study-level findings and limits: Among about a million naive cells, spiked Jurkat TCR RNA from a single cell was reportedly detectable.

Germline V lookup: CDR1 LNHNV, CDR2 YYDKDF (reference sequence). The CDR3 covers 16 residues. TCRdb called the PCR reads again in MiXCR, with one record for every CDR3 protein. The sample holds over 600,000 distinct CDR3 sequences; less than 20% are singletons and the top ten take roughly 0.9%. Sorted naive CD8 T cells were those defined as CD8+CD4-CCR7+CD45RA+. Concerning this clonotype itself: Its antigen is currently unknown. A much larger clonotype is one base distant, so this may be a read error.

The sample was naive CD8+ T cells from blood, with Jurkat cell RNA spiked in. The subset is: FACS-sorted CD8+CD4-CCR7+CD45RA+ naive T cells. The TCR was taken from a human donor in good health. Some libraries in this study had Jurkat cell RNA spiked in. The chain is built from TRBV15 and TRBJ2-1; D is possibly TRBD1 (6 bases). The CDR3 DNA is TGTGCCACCAGCAGAGAGGAACAGGGACCTAGCAATGAGCGGTTCTTC. Translating it yields CATSREEQGPSNERFF.